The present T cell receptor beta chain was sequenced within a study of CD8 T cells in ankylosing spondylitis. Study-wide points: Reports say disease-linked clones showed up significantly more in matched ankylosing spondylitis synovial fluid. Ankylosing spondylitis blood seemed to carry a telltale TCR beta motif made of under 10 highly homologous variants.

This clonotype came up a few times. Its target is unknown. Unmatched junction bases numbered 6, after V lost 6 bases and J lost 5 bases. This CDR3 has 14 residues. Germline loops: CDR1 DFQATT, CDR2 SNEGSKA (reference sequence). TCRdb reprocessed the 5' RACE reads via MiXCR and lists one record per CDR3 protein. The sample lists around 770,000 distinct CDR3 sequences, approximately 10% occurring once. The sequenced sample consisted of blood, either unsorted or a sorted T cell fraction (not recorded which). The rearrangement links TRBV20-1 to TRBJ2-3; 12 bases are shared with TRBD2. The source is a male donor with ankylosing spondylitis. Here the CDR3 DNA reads TGCAGTGCCCTTGGGGGACTAGCGGGAGATACGCAGTATTTT. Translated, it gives CSALGGLAGDTQYF.